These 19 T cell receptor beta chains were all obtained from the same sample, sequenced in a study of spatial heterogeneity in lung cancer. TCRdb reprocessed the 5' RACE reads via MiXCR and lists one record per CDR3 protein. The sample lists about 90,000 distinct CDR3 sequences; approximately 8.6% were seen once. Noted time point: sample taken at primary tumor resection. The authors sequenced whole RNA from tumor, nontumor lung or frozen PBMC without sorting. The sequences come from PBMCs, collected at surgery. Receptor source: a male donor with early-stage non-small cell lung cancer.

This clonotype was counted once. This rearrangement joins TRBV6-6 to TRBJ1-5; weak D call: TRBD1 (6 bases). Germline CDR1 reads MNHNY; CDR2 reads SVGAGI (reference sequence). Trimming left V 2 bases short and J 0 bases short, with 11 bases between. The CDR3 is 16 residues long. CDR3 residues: CASSYGRGNSNQPQHF. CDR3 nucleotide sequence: TGTGCCAGCAGTTACGGCAGGGGAAATAGCAATCAGCCCCAGCATTTT.

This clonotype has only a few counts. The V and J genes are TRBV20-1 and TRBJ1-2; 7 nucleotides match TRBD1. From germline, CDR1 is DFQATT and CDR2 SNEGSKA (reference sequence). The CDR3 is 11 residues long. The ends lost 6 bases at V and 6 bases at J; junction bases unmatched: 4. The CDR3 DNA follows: TGCAGTGCCGGACAGGCCCATGGCTACACCTTC. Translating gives CSAGQAHGYTF.

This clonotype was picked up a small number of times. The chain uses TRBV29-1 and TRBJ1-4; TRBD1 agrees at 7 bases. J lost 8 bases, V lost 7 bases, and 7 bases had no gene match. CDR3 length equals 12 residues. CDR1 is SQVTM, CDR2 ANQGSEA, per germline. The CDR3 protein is CSALTGWEKLFF. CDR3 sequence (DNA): TGCAGCGCCCTGACAGGGTGGGAAAAACTGTTTTTT.

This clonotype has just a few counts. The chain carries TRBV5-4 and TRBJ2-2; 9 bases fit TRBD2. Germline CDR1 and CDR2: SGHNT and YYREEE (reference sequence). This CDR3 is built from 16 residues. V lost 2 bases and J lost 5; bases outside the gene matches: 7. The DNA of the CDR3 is TGTGCCAGCAGCTTTATAGCGGGAGTGGGAACCGGGGAGCTGTTTTTT. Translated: CASSFIAGVGTGELFF.

This CDR3 is CASSPDRASYNEQFF. The CDR3 DNA is TGTGCCAGCAGTCCCGACAGGGCCTCCTACAATGAGCAGTTCTTC. J is TRBJ2-1 and V is TRBV12-3 or TRBV12-4, with TRBD1 identical over 7 bases. J was trimmed by 0 bases and V by 5 bases; bases with no gene match: 4. CDR3 length: 15 amino acids.

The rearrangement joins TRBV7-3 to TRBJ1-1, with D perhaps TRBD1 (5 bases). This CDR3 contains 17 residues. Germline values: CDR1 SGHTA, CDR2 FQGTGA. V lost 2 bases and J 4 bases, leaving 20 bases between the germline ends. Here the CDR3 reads CASSLSPYGARGTEAFF. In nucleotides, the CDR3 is TGTGCCAGCAGCTTATCCCCATACGGGGCGCGGGGCACTGAAGCTTTCTTT.

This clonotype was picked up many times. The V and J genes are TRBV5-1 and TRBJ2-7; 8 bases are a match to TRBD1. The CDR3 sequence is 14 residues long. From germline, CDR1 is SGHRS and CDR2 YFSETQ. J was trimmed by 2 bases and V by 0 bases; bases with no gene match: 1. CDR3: CASSLGTGPYEQYF. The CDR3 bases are TGCGCCAGCAGCTTGGGGACAGGGCCCTACGAGCAGTACTTC. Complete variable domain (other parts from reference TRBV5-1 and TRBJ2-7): KAGVTQTPRYLIKTRGQQVTLSCSPISGHRSVSWYQQTPGQGLQFLFEYFSETQRNKGNFPGRFSGRQFSNSRSEMNVSTLELGDSALYLCASSLGTGPYEQYFGPGTRLTVT.

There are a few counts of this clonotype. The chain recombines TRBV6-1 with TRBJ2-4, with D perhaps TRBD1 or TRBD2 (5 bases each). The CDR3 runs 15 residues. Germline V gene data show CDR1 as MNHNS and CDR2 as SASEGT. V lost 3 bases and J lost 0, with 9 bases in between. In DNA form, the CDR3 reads TGTGCCAGCAGTGATGAGGGGACAGCCAAAAACATTCAGTACTTC. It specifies CASSDEGTAKNIQYF.

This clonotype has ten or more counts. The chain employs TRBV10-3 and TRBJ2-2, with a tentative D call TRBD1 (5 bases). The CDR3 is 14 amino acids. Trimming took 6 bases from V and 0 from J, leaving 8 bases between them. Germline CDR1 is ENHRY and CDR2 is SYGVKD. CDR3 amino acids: CAISRDTNTGELFF. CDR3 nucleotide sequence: TGTGCCATCAGCAGGGATACGAACACCGGGGAGCTGTTTTTT.

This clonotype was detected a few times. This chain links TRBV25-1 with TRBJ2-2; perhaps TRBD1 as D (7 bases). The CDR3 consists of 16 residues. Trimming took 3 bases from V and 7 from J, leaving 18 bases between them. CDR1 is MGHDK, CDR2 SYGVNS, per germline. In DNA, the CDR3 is TGTGCCAGCAGTGAGCGGGACAGCCTTGGTGGCGGGGAGCTGTTTTTT. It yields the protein CASSERDSLGGGELFF.

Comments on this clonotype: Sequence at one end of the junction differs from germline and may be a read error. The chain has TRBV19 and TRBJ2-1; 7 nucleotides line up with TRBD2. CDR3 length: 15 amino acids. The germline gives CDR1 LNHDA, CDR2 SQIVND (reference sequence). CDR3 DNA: TGTGCCAGTAGTGTCGGGACTACCTCCTCCAATGAGCAGTTCTTC. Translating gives CASSVGTTSSNEQFF.

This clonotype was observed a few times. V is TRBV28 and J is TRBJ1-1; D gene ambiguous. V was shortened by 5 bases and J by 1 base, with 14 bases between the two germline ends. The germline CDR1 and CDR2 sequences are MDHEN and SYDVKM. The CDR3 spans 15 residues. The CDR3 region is CASSLLDGTNTEAFF. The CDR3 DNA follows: TGTGCCAGCAGTCTCTTGGACGGAACGAACACTGAAGCTTTCTTT.

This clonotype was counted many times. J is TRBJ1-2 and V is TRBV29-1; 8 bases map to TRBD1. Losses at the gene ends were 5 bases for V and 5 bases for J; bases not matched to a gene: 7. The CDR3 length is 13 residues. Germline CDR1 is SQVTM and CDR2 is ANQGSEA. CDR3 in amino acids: CSVWTGSWYGYTF. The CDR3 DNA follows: TGCAGCGTTTGGACAGGGTCGTGGTATGGCTACACCTTC.

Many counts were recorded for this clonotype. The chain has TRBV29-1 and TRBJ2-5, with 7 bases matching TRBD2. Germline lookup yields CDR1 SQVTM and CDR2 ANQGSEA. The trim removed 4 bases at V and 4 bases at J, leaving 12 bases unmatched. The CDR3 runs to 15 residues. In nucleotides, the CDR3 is TGCAGCGTTGTAGGTAGCGGGCGCCTGGGAGAGACCCAGTACTTC. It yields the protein CSVVGSGRLGETQYF.

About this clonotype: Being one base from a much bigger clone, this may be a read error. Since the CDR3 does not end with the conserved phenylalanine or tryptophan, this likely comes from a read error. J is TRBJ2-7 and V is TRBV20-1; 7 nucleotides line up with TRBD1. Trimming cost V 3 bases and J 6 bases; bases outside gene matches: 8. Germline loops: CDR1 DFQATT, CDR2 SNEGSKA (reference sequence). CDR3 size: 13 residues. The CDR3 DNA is TGCAGTGCTAGGCGACAGGGTTACGGCGAGCAGTACTAC. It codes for CSARRQGYGEQYY.

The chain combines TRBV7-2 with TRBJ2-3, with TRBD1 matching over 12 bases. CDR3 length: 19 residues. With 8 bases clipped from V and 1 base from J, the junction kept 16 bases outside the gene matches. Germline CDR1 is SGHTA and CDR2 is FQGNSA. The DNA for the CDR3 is TGTGCCAGCGGCCCCCGGGACAGGGGGCCGTTTGGGGGCACAGATACGCAGTATTTT. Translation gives CASGPRDRGPFGGTDTQYF.

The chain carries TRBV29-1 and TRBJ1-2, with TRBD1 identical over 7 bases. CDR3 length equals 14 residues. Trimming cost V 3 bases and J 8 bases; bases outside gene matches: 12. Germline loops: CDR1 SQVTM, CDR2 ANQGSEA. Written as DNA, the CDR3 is TGCAGCGTTGACGGATGGGACAGTCGAAAGGGCTACACCTTC. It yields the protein CSVDGWDSRKGYTF.

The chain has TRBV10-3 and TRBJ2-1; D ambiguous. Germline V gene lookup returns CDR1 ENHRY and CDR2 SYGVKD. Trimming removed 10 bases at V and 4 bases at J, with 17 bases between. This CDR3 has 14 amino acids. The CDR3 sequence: CASPPGPIYNEQFF. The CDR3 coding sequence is TGTGCCAGCCCCCCGGGCCCGATTTACAATGAGCAGTTCTTC.

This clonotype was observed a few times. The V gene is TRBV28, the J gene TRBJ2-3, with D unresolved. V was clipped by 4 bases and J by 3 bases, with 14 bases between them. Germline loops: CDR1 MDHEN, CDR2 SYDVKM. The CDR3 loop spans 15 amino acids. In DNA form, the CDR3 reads TGTGCCAGCAGTTCCATCCTAGGGATAACAGATACGCAGTATTTT. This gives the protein CASSSILGITDTQYF.